This note documents a single T cell receptor beta chain sequence. No antigen is known for it. The sample is drawn from a study of cytomegalovirus exposure and HLA in healthy donors. The donors were in the approximately 120-subject validation cohort, distinct from the roughly 700-subject first cohort. Study-level points and caveats: According to a subsequent analysis, TCR clusters from the first cohort were inclined to appear together in the roughly 110 validation repertoires. Usually a TCR sequence was rare, but some public TCRs were found in many donors. Confirmation was obtained in vitro that a few CMV-associated chains are specific for CMV antigens.

Profiled with immunoSEQ multiplex PCR; TCRdb holds only in-frame clones, not every one. The profile covers about 82,000 clones, with about 92% appearing a single time and about 0.61% taken by the ten largest. The TCR sequence derives from a man between 18 and 35 years old in good health and CMV-seronegative. Sequencing was done on a sample of PBMCs.

CDR3 loop: CASSAVGEQYF. Written as DNA, the CDR3 is TGTGCCAGCAGCGCGGTAGGTGAGCAGTACTTC. The J gene is TRBJ2-7, the V gene TRBV2; D is unresolved. This CDR3 comprises 11 residues. CDR1 is SNHLY and CDR2 is FYNNEI in the germline V gene. V lost 6 bases, J lost 7 bases, and 10 bases lay in between.